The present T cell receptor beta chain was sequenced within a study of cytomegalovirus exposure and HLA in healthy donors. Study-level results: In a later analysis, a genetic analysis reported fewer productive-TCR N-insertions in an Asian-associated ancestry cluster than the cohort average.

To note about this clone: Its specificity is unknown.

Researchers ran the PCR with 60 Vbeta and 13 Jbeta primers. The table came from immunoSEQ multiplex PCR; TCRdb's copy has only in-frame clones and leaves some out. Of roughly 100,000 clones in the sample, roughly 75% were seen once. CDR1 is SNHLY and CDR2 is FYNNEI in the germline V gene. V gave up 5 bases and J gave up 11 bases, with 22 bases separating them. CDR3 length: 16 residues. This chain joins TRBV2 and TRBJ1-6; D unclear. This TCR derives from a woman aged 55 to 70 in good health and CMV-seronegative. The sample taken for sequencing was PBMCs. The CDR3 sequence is CASSYPDIYIHPPLHF. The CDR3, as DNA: TGTGCCAGCAGTTACCCCGACATTTACATTCACCCACCCCTCCACTTT.